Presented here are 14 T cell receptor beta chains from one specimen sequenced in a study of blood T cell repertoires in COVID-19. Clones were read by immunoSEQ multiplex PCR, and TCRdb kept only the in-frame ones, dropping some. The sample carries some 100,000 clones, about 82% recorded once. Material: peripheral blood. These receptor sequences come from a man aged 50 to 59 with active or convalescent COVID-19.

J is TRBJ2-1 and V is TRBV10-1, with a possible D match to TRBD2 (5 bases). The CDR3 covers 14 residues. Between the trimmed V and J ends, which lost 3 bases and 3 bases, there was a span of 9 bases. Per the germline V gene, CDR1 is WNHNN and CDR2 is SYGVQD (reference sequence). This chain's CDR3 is CASSELGIYNEQFF. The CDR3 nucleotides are TGCGCCAGCAGTGAACTAGGCATCTACAATGAGCAGTTCTTC.

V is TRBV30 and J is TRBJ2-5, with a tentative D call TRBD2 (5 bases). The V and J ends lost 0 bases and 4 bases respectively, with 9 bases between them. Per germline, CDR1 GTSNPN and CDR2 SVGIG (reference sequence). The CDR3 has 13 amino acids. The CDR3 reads CAWSVLGGETQYF. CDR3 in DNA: TGTGCCTGGAGTGTACTAGGCGGAGAGACCCAGTACTTC.

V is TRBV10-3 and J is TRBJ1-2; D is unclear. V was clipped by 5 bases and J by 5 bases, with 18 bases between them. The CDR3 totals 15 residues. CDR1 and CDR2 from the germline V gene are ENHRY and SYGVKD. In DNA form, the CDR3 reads TGTGCCATCAGTCCGAACGATGGACTCTCATATGGCTACACCTTC. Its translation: CAISPNDGLSYGYTF.

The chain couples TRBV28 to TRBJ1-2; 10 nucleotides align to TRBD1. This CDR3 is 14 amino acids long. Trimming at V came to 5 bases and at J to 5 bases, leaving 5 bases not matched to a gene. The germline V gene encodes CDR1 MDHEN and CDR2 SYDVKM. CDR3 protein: CASSPGQGIYGYTF. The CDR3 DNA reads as TGTGCCAGCAGTCCGGGACAGGGGATTTATGGCTACACCTTC.

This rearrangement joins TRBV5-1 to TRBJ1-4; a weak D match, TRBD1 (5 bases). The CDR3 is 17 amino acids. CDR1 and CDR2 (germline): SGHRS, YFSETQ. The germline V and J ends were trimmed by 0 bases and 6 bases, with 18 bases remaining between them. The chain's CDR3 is CASSLAGAGSSYEKLFF. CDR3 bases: TGCGCCAGCAGCTTGGCGGGTGCAGGGTCGTCCTATGAAAAACTGTTTTTT.

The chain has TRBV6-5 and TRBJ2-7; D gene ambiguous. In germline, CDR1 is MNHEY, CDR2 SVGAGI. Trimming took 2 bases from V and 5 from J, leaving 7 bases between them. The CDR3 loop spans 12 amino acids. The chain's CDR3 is CASSYGPNEQYF. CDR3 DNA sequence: TGTGCCAGCAGTTACGGGCCGAACGAGCAGTACTTC.

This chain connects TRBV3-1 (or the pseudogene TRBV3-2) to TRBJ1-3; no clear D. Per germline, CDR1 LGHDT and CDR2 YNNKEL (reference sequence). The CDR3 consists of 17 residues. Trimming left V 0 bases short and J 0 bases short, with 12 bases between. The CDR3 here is CASSQDFGLFSGNTIYF. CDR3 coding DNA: TGTGCCAGCAGCCAAGATTTTGGGCTATTCTCTGGAAACACCATATATTTT.

In nucleotides, the CDR3 is TGTGCCTGGAGTGTCGCTAGCGGGAGACAGATTAACGCGCAGTACTTC. It specifies CAWSVASGRQINAQYF. The chain employs TRBV30 and TRBJ2-7; 10 bases match TRBD2. V lost 0 bases to trimming and J lost 9 bases; unmatched junction nucleotides: 14. This CDR3 contains 16 residues. Germline V gives CDR1 GTSNPN, CDR2 SVGIG (reference sequence).

CDR3 residues: CASNNTGIGTDTQYF. CDR3 sequence (DNA): TGTGCCAGCAACAATACAGGTATAGGAACAGATACGCAGTATTTT. V usage is TRBV6-5 and J usage is TRBJ2-3, with D tentatively TRBD1 (5 bases). The CDR3 consists of 15 residues. Trimming took 7 bases from V and 3 from J, leaving 17 bases between them. Germline CDR1 reads MNHEY; CDR2 reads SVGAGI.

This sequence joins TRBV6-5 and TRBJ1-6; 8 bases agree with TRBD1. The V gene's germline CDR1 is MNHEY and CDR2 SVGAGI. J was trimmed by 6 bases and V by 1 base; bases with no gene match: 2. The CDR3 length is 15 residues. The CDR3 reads CASSYFGQGNSPLHF. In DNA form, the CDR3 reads TGTGCCAGCAGTTACTTCGGACAGGGTAATTCACCCCTCCACTTT.

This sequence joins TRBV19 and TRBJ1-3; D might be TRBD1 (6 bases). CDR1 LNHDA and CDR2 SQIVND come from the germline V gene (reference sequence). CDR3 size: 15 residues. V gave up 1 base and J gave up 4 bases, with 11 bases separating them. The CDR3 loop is CASSIAGGPGNTIYF. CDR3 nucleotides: TGTGCCAGTAGTATAGCCGGGGGGCCCGGAAACACCATATATTTT.

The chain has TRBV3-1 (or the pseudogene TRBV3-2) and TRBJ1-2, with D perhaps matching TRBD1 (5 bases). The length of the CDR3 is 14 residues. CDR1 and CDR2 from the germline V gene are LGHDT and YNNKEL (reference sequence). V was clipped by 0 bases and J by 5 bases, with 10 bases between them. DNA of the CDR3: TGTGCCAGCAGCCAAGATAGTGGGGGGTATGGCTACACCTTC. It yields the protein CASSQDSGGYGYTF.

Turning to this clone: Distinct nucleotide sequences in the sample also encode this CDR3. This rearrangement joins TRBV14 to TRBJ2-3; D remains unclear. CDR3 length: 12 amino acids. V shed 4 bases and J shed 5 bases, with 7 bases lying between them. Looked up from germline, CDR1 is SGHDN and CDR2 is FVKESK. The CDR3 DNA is TGTGCCAGCAGCCCCACTGGAGATACGCAGTATTTT. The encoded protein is CASSPTGDTQYF.

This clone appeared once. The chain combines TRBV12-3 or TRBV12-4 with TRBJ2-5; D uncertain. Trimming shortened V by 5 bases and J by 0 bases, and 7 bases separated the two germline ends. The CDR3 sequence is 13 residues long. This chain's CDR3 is CASSPGDQETQYF. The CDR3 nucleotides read TGTGCCAGCAGTCCCGGAGACCAAGAGACCCAGTACTTC.